The 30 T cell receptor beta chains below were found in one sample sequenced in a study of early T cells in non-severe SARS-CoV-2 infection. TCRdb ran MiXCR on the 5' RACE reads and lists one entry per CDR3 protein. In the table there are fewer than 40,000 distinct CDR3 sequences, 6.6% of which are singletons. The specimen sequenced was whole blood. The origin of the receptors is an adult who was a healthcare worker with PCR-confirmed SARS-CoV-2 infection or an uninfected control (not recorded which).

This clonotype showed up many times. The CDR3 sequence is CATSRWGTHEQYF. The CDR3, as DNA: TGTGCCACCAGCAGATGGGGGACCCACGAGCAGTACTTC. This chain uses TRBV15 with TRBJ2-7, with D perhaps assigned TRBD1 or TRBD2 (5 bases each). The CDR3 runs to 13 residues. Germline V gene data show CDR1 as LNHNV and CDR2 as YYDKDF (reference sequence). V was clipped by 2 bases and J by 5 bases, with 10 bases between them.

This clonotype was seen ten or more times. This rearrangement joins TRBV5-1 to TRBJ2-1; 7 bases fit TRBD2. After removal of 2 bases from V and 4 bases from J, the junction contained 6 bases not matched to a gene. The CDR3 length is 15 residues. Germline loops: CDR1 SGHRS, CDR2 YFSETQ. CDR3 in amino acids: CASSLSGGVYNEQFF. In nucleotides, the CDR3 is TGCGCCAGCAGCTTAAGTGGGGGGGTTTACAATGAGCAGTTCTTC.

This clonotype was seen many times. This chain links TRBV6-5 with TRBJ2-7; 8 bases align to TRBD2. This CDR3 is 15 amino acids long. V gave up 8 bases and J gave up 2 bases; unmatched junction bases: 11. Germline assignment: CDR1 MNHEY and CDR2 SVGAGI. CDR3 protein: CASGPPSGGTYEQYF. The DNA of the CDR3 is TGTGCCAGCGGCCCCCCCAGCGGGGGTACCTACGAGCAGTACTTC.

This clonotype occurred a few times. The CDR3 here is CASSIRQLETGELFF. The CDR3 nucleotides are TGTGCCAGCAGCATCCGCCAGCTGGAAACCGGGGAGCTGTTTTTT. The V call is TRBV5-5, the J call TRBJ2-2; unclear D gene. Germline CDR1 is SGHKS and CDR2 is YYEKEE (reference sequence). The germline V and J ends were trimmed by 4 bases and 5 bases, with 15 bases remaining between them. CDR3 length equals 15 residues.

The table lists this clonotype with many counts. The chain couples TRBV28 to TRBJ2-1, with a tentative D call TRBD2 (5 bases). Trimming stripped 3 bases from V and 9 bases from J, with 12 bases between. Germline CDR1 reads MDHEN; CDR2 reads SYDVKM. The CDR3 is 13 residues long. CDR3 bases: TGTGCCAGCAGTTTCGGCCTCCGGGGTGAGCAGTTCTTC. Residues: CASSFGLRGEQFF.

There are many counts of this clonotype. The CDR3 DNA follows: TGCGCCAGCAGTGACCCGAACACTGAAGCTTTCTTT. Its translation is CASSDPNTEAFF. The rearrangement uses TRBV10-1 and TRBJ1-1, with no clear D. Between the trimmed V and J ends, which lost 3 bases and 1 base, there was a span of 3 bases. Germline CDR1 is WNHNN and CDR2 is SYGVQD (reference sequence). This CDR3 is 12 amino acids long.

Worth noting for this clonotype: This may be a read error: a much more frequent sequence differs by one nucleotide. V gene TRBV7-2 combines with J gene TRBJ2-7; 9 nucleotides align to TRBD2. From germline, CDR1 is SGHTA and CDR2 FQGNSA. The CDR3 is made up of 13 amino acids. DNA for the CDR3: TGTGTCAGCAGCTCAACTAGCGGGTACGAGCAGTACTTC. Protein: CVSSSTSGYEQYF.

The table lists this clonotype with many counts. The genes are TRBV20-1 and TRBJ2-7; 10 positions agree with TRBD2. The CDR3 consists of 15 residues. CDR1 and CDR2 from the germline V gene are DFQATT and SNEGSKA (reference sequence). V dropped 0 bases and J dropped 4; count of bases not matched to a gene: 6. The CDR3 DNA reads as TGCAGTGCTAGAGAGGGGGCTAGCGGGAGATACGAGCAGTACTTC. Translated: CSAREGASGRYEQYF.

This clonotype was counted ten times or more. CDR3 DNA: TGTGCCAGCAGGGCCGAACAGGGAAGATACGGCAATCAGCCCCAGCATTTT. Its protein product is CASRAEQGRYGNQPQHF. This chain links TRBV6-1 with TRBJ1-5, with D maybe TRBD1 (6 bases). The CDR3 is 17 amino acids. Germline-derived CDR1 and CDR2 are MNHNS and SASEGT. Trimming shortened V by 6 bases and J by 2 bases, and 20 bases separated the two germline ends.

The rearrangement joins TRBV28 to TRBJ2-3, with 8 positions matching TRBD1. The V gene's germline CDR1 is MDHEN and CDR2 SYDVKM. V was pared by 10 bases and J by 5 bases, with 17 bases of the junction left unmatched. The CDR3 has 16 amino acids. Here the CDR3 DNA reads TGTGCCACCCAAAACCCGGACAGGGATTACAGAGATACGCAGTATTTT. It encodes CATQNPDRDYRDTQYF.

This clonotype has a count of ten or more. The chain is built from TRBV6-5 and TRBJ2-6; no firm D call. V was clipped by 3 bases and J by 2 bases, with 5 bases between them. The CDR3 runs 14 residues. Germline CDR1 reads MNHEY; CDR2 reads SVGAGI. This chain's CDR3 is CASSYIPGANVLTF. The CDR3 region has the DNA TGTGCCAGCAGTTATATCCCTGGGGCCAACGTCCTGACTTTC.

This clonotype qualifies as medium-sized. This chain links TRBV7-9 with TRBJ2-7; TRBD1 matches 10 bases. This CDR3 is built from 16 residues. Germline trimming cut 5 bases from V and 0 bases from J; bases unmatched to any gene: 7. CDR1 and CDR2 from the germline V gene are SEHNR and FQNEAQ (reference sequence). As DNA, the CDR3 is TGTGCCAGCAGCCCCCGGACAGGGGGGAGCTCCTACGAGCAGTACTTC. Translating it yields CASSPRTGGSSYEQYF.

This clonotype has a count of ten or more. This sequence joins TRBV28 and TRBJ2-3; TRBD1 agrees at 7 bases. The CDR3 loop spans 16 amino acids. V dropped 6 bases and J dropped 0; count of bases not matched to a gene: 9. Germline CDR1 and CDR2: MDHEN and SYDVKM. The CDR3 coding sequence is TGTGCCAGCAGACCCTGGGAAGGGGGCAGCACAGATACGCAGTATTTT. Translating it yields CASRPWEGGSTDTQYF.

V is TRBV10-2 and J is TRBJ2-6; the match to TRBD2 covers 7 bases. Germline V lookup: CDR1 WSHSY, CDR2 SAAADI. The CDR3 totals 17 residues. Trimming cost V 4 bases and J 0 bases; bases outside gene matches: 6. The CDR3: CASSGASGDSGANVLTF. As DNA, the CDR3 is TGCGCCAGCAGTGGAGCTAGCGGAGACTCTGGGGCCAACGTCCTGACTTTC.

This clonotype was counted ten times or more. This rearrangement joins TRBV29-1 to TRBJ1-1; 7 positions match TRBD1. The germline gives CDR1 SQVTM, CDR2 ANQGSEA. The CDR3 contains 11 residues. As DNA, the CDR3 is TGCACCAGGGGGGGGAACACTGAAGCTTTCTTT. This sequence encodes CTRGGNTEAFF.

The sample holds many counts of this clonotype. The chain joins TRBV27 to TRBJ1-1, with 8 bases identical to TRBD1. The CDR3 has 14 residues. Germline V gene lookup returns CDR1 MNHEY and CDR2 SMNVEV (reference sequence). The ends lost 4 bases at V and 3 bases at J; junction bases unmatched: 4. The CDR3 DNA reads TGTGCCAGCAGTTCCCAGGGGGCCGACACTGAAGCTTTCTTT. This translates into CASSSQGADTEAFF.

The V call is TRBV3-1, the J call TRBJ2-2; no clear D gene. CDR3 length equals 17 residues. Trimming took off 0 bases at V and 2 bases at J, with 13 bases between the two ends. Germline V gene lookup returns CDR1 LGHDT and CDR2 YNNKEL (reference sequence). CDR3 protein: CASSQEPLVGNTGELFF. Here the CDR3 DNA reads TGTGCCAGCAGCCAAGAACCGCTAGTAGGCAACACCGGGGAGCTGTTTTTT.

This clonotype was recorded at least ten times. V usage is TRBV29-1 and J usage is TRBJ2-1, with unresolved D. CDR3 length: 13 amino acids. Trimming took off 4 bases at V and 0 bases at J, with 7 bases between the two ends. From germline, CDR1 is SQVTM and CDR2 ANQGSEA. The CDR3 here is CSVGQRSYNEQFF. The CDR3 DNA reads as TGCAGCGTTGGTCAGCGCTCCTACAATGAGCAGTTCTTC.

This clonotype was counted many times. The chain is built from TRBV15 and TRBJ2-1, with unresolved D. CDR3 length: 15 residues. CDR1 is LNHNV, CDR2 YYDKDF, per germline (reference sequence). Between the trimmed V and J ends, which lost 0 bases and 6 bases, there was a span of 12 bases. Here the CDR3 reads CATSRDRLEANEQFF. CDR3 DNA: TGTGCCACCAGCAGAGATCGATTAGAGGCCAATGAGCAGTTCTTC.

This clonotype has ten or more counts. The gene calls are TRBV10-3 and TRBJ2-2; D possibly corresponds to TRBD1 (6 bases). The CDR3 totals 16 residues. Trimming took off 10 bases at V and 4 bases at J, with 22 bases between the two ends. Germline lookup yields CDR1 ENHRY and CDR2 SYGVKD. The CDR3 reads CATTTRVGTPTGELFF. The CDR3 DNA sequence: TGTGCCACAACTACCCGAGTAGGGACACCCACCGGGGAGCTGTTTTTT.

This clonotype was observed at least ten times. The genes are TRBV10-3 and TRBJ2-7, with a tentative D call TRBD1 (5 bases). The V end lost 0 bases, the J end lost 4 bases, and 13 bases lay between the germline ends. Germline CDR1 reads ENHRY; CDR2 reads SYGVKD. The CDR3 consists of 15 residues. CDR3 sequence (DNA): TGTGCCATCAGTGAGTCTTGGGGCTCCGGGTACGAGCAGTACTTC. It encodes CAISESWGSGYEQYF.

Many counts were recorded for this clonotype. The chain joins TRBV6-1 to TRBJ1-1; 8 bases fit TRBD1. There are 15 residues in the CDR3. CDR1 and CDR2 from the germline V gene are MNHNS and SASEGT. The trim removed 2 bases at V and 5 bases at J, leaving 7 bases unmatched. The CDR3 protein is CASSENRGVWTEAFF. The CDR3 region has the DNA TGTGCCAGCAGTGAAAACAGGGGGGTATGGACTGAAGCTTTCTTT.

V and J are TRBV6-4 and TRBJ2-2; D is ambiguous. This CDR3 comprises 14 residues. Germline CDR1 MRHNA, CDR2 SNTAGT. V lost 5 bases, J lost 4 bases, and 11 bases lay in between. In nucleotides, the CDR3 is TGTGCCAGCAGTATCGAAACGGGCACCGGGGAGCTGTTTTTT. It specifies CASSIETGTGELFF.

By proportion, this clonotype is medium-sized. The chain combines TRBV27 with TRBJ2-7; 15 positions agree with TRBD2. The CDR3 length is 19 residues. Germline V gene sequence: CDR1 MNHEY, CDR2 SMNVEV (reference sequence). The ends lost 2 bases at V and 0 bases at J; junction bases unmatched: 8. CDR3 sequence reads: CASSLGGTSGRLSSYEQYF. The CDR3 coding sequence is TGTGCCAGCAGTTTAGGAGGGACTAGCGGGAGGTTAAGCTCCTACGAGCAGTACTTC.

The chain recombines TRBV7-2 with TRBJ2-1; a possible D gene is TRBD1 (5 bases). The CDR3 has 13 residues. Per germline, CDR1 SGHTA and CDR2 FQGNSA. V shed 5 bases and J shed 4 bases, with 9 bases lying between them. In nucleotides, the CDR3 is TGTGCCAGCAGCGCAGGGTATTACAATGAGCAGTTCTTC. This translates into CASSAGYYNEQFF.

This clonotype has at least ten counts. The chain carries TRBV6-5 and TRBJ1-2; D possibly corresponds to TRBD1 (6 bases). The CDR3 extends over 11 amino acids. The germline V gene has CDR1 MNHEY and CDR2 SVGAGI. Trimming removed 6 bases at V and 13 bases at J, with 15 bases between. The DNA of the CDR3 is TGTGCCAGCAGCTCACAGGGAGCTTTCACCTTC. This sequence encodes CASSSQGAFTF.

This clonotype was seen many times. The chain recombines TRBV20-1 with TRBJ2-1; 13 bases fit TRBD2. Losses at the gene ends were 3 bases for V and 8 bases for J; bases not matched to a gene: 10. Looked up from germline, CDR1 is DFQATT and CDR2 is SNEGSKA (reference sequence). The CDR3 spans 16 residues. The CDR3 spells CSARVPGLAGPDEQFF. CDR3 coding DNA: TGCAGTGCTAGGGTTCCGGGACTAGCGGGACCGGATGAGCAGTTCTTC.

This clonotype was seen repeatedly, ten times or more. The chain combines TRBV5-5 with TRBJ1-1; 7 bases line up with TRBD1. CDR1 SGHKS and CDR2 YYEKEE come from the germline V gene (reference sequence). The CDR3 spans 14 residues. J lost 5 bases, V lost 4 bases, and 8 bases had no gene match. The CDR3 nucleotides are TGTGCCAGCAGCCGGATGCAGGGGGGAACTGAAGCTTTCTTT. Its protein product is CASSRMQGGTEAFF. Full variable domain (rest looked up from reference TRBV5-5 and TRBJ1-1): DAGVTQSPTHLIKTRGQQVTLRCSPISGHKSVSWYQQVLGQGPQFIFQYYEKEERGRGNFPDRFSARQFPNYSSELNVNALLLGDSALYLCASSRMQGGTEAFFGQGTRLTVV.

A note on this clonotype: This may be a read error: a much more frequent sequence differs by one nucleotide. This sequence joins TRBV7-9 and TRBJ2-4; 8 nucleotides match TRBD2. Germline CDR1 SEHNR, CDR2 FQNEAQ (reference sequence). The length of the CDR3 is 16 residues. The CDR3 is CTSSPAGDLPWGIQYF. The DNA of the CDR3 is TGTACCAGCAGCCCAGCGGGGGATTTACCCTGGGGGATTCAGTACTTC.

This chain connects TRBV10-1 to TRBJ2-3; weak D call: TRBD1 (5 bases). V gave up 8 bases and J gave up 0 bases, with 15 bases separating them. CDR3 length: 15 amino acids. CDR1 WNHNN and CDR2 SYGVQD come from the germline V gene (reference sequence). CDR3: CASGHSTVSTDTQYF. The CDR3 bases are TGCGCCAGCGGCCATTCGACAGTCAGCACAGATACGCAGTATTTT.